This is a list of T cell receptor beta chains from one sample in a study of Ad26.COV2.S vaccination and SARS-CoV-2 variants. TCRdb's copy holds only in-frame clones and misses some; the assay was immunoSEQ multiplex PCR. The repertoire includes around 400,000 clones, 90% of them detected once, and more than 10% sits in the top ten. The sample here was peripheral blood, taken in a trial of Ad26.COV2.S vaccine versus placebo. The receptors derive from a person between 18 and 65 years old who received the Ad26.COV2.S COVID-19 vaccine or a placebo. The CDR3 runs from the conserved cysteine through the conserved F or W. The D gene is left open where the match is weak. Clone sizes are given selectively: once, few, many, or a class where the clone is expanded.

v_call,clone_size,j_call,d_call,cdr3_nt,cdr3_aa
TRBV6-5,NA,TRBJ1-5,NA,TGTGCCAGCAGTTACGAAAGGTTGTTGCGCAATCAGCCCCAGCATTTT,CASSYERLLRNQPQHF
TRBV29-1,NA,TRBJ2-3,TRBD2,TGCAGCGTTGAGCGGGAGGGCTATACGCAGTATTTT,CSVEREGYTQYF
TRBV13,NA,TRBJ2-7,NA,TGTGCCAGCAGCCCTGGGACACCTCCTACCTACGAGCAGTACTTC,CASSPGTPPTYEQYF
TRBV4-3,NA,TRBJ2-3,NA,TGCGCCAGCAGCCAAGAGAGGTCTAGCAGAAGCACAGATACGCAGTATTTT,CASSQERSSRSTDTQYF
TRBV7-3,NA,TRBJ2-1,TRBD2,TGTGCCAGCAGCCTCCGACTAGCGGCCTACAATGAGCAGTTCTTC,CASSLRLAAYNEQFF
TRBV5-1,NA,TRBJ2-1,NA,TGCGCCAGCAGCTTGGGGATTGACGGGACTGAACAGTTCTTC,CASSLGIDGTEQFF
TRBV4-3,many,TRBJ1-3,NA,TGCGCCAGCAGCCCCTCCCGGCAGGGGTTTGGAAACACCATATATTTT,CASSPSRQGFGNTIYF
TRBV7-8,NA,TRBJ2-7,TRBD2,TGTGCCAGCAGCCCAGTCAGTGCGGGAGCCTTGTACGAGCAGTACTTC,CASSPVSAGALYEQYF
TRBV9,NA,TRBJ2-2,NA,TGTGCCAGCAGCGTTAATGCTCGTGGGCCCGGGGAGCTGTTTTTT,CASSVNARGPGELFF
TRBV30,NA,TRBJ2-7,NA,TGTGCCTGGAGTCTGCTAGCGCGCTCCTACGAGCAGTACTTC,CAWSLLARSYEQYF
TRBV5-1,NA,TRBJ1-4,NA,TGCGCCAGCAGCTTGCGGGGTACAACTAATGAAAAACTGTTTTTT,CASSLRGTTNEKLFF
TRBV3-1/TRBV3-2,NA,TRBJ1-3,TRBD1,TGTGCCAGCAGCCAAGATCTGGCACCGGGACAGGGGAGGTTTGGAAACACCATATATTTT,CASSQDLAPGQGRFGNTIYF
TRBV29-1,NA,TRBJ2-3,NA,TGCAGCGTTGATCTGGCCGTTGTCCTAGCAGATACGCAGTATTTT,CSVDLAVVLADTQYF
TRBV4-3,NA,TRBJ2-7,TRBD1,TGCGCCAGCAGCGCAGACAGGGGGTCGGCCTACGAGCAGTACTTC,CASSADRGSAYEQYF
TRBV6-6,NA,TRBJ2-7,NA,TGTGCCAGCAGTTACGGGGCAGCCTACGAGCAGTACTTC,CASSYGAAYEQYF